A single sample is the source of the 26 T cell receptor beta chains below, sequenced in a study of metastatic and nonmetastatic thyroid tumors. There were no patients who had received any treatment before thyroid surgery. TCRdb re-clonotyped the PCR reads through MiXCR. Among more than 10,000 clones listed, approximately 30% were seen once. Sequenced input: tumor tissue. The receptor source for this set is a male donor with papillary thyroid cancer or a benign thyroid nodule (not recorded which). Some clones in this sample may be carry-over from other donors' samples.

CDR3 amino acids: CASNQLGTLNQPQHF. CDR3 nucleotides: TGTGCCAGCAACCAACTAGGGACATTGAATCAGCCCCAGCATTTT. This chain uses TRBV6-2 or TRBV6-3 with TRBJ1-5, with a possible D match to TRBD1 (6 bases). The CDR3 sequence is 15 residues long. The V and J ends lost 7 bases and 4 bases respectively, with 17 bases between them. CDR1 is MNHEY and CDR2 is SVGEGT in the germline V gene.

The chain has TRBV19 and TRBJ2-1; D remains unclear. The CDR3 runs 13 residues. Germline-derived CDR1 and CDR2 are LNHDA and SQIVND (reference sequence). V was cut by 1 base and J by 5 bases, with 6 bases left in between. The CDR3: CASSIGQNNEQFF. The CDR3, as DNA: TGTGCCAGTAGTATAGGCCAAAACAATGAGCAGTTCTTC.

At least ten counts were recorded for this clone. The rearrangement links TRBV11-1 to TRBJ1-2; tentative D call: TRBD1 (5 bases). The V gene's germline CDR1 is SGHAT and CDR2 FQDESV (reference sequence). This CDR3 has 16 amino acids. Trimming left V 6 bases short and J 0 bases short, with 17 bases between. CDR3 nucleotide sequence: TGTGCCAGCAGTCGAGACGGGGGGATGGCTAACTATGGCTACACCTTC. Amino acid sequence: CASSRDGGMANYGYTF.

The V call is TRBV20-1, the J call TRBJ2-3; 7 bases line up with TRBD1. From germline, CDR1 is DFQATT and CDR2 SNEGSKA (reference sequence). V shed 5 bases and J 0 bases; nucleotides not matched to a gene: 11. This CDR3 is built from 16 residues. The CDR3 nucleotides read TGCAGTGCTGTAACCCGGACAGGAGATAGCACAGATACGCAGTATTTT. Amino acid sequence: CSAVTRTGDSTDTQYF.

This chain links TRBV6-2 or TRBV6-3 with TRBJ1-2; 12 bases fit TRBD1. Germline CDR1 is MNHEY and CDR2 is SVGEGT. This CDR3 has 14 amino acids. J was trimmed by 9 bases and V by 10 bases; bases with no gene match: 12. The CDR3 region has the DNA TGTGCCACCTATGCGGGACAGGGGGCGGCTAGCTACACCTTC. Translating gives CATYAGQGAASYTF.

By proportion, this clone is medium-sized. The chain joins TRBV6-1 to TRBJ2-1, with 9 bases identical to TRBD1. V lost 6 bases to trimming and J lost 7 bases; unmatched junction nucleotides: 10. CDR1 is MNHNS and CDR2 is SASEGT in the germline V gene. The CDR3 has 15 residues. CDR3 amino acids: CASSLGTGSANEQFF. In DNA, the CDR3 is TGTGCCAGCAGCCTTGGGACAGGGTCGGCAAATGAGCAGTTCTTC.

The gene calls are TRBV11-2 and TRBJ2-1; perhaps TRBD2 as D (6 bases). The CDR3 consists of 15 residues. Trimming pared 2 bases from V and 6 bases from J, leaving 14 bases between. Germline V gives CDR1 SGHAT, CDR2 FQNNGV. The CDR3 coding sequence is TGTGCCAGCAGCTTATTCTCGGGAGTGGGCAATGAGCAGTTCTTC. It specifies CASSLFSGVGNEQFF. Drawing the rest from reference TRBV11-2 and TRBJ2-1, the complete variable domain is EAGVAQSPRYKIIEKRQSVAFWCNPISGHATLYWYQQILGQGPKLLIQFQNNGVVDDSQLPKDRFSAERLKGVDSTLKIQPAKLEDSAVYLCASSLFSGVGNEQFFGPGTRLTVL.

As DNA, the CDR3 is TGTGCCAGCAGGCCCCCCGGCAGGGATGGCAATCAGCCCCAGCATTTT. This encodes CASRPPGRDGNQPQHF. The chain uses TRBV11-2 and TRBJ1-5; D is possibly TRBD1 (5 bases). The germline V gene has CDR1 SGHAT and CDR2 FQNNGV. The CDR3 spans 16 residues. V was cut by 6 bases and J by 2 bases, with 17 bases left in between.

This chain uses TRBV20-1 with TRBJ2-3; D gene unclear. Trimming removed 4 bases at V and 2 bases at J, with 10 bases between. The CDR3 runs to 13 residues. From germline, CDR1 is DFQATT and CDR2 SNEGSKA (reference sequence). The CDR3, as DNA: TGCAGTGCTACCCCGGACGCCACAGATACGCAGTATTTT. It is translated as CSATPDATDTQYF.

This clone was picked up a small number of times. The junction departs from the called germline gene at one end, perhaps through a read error. CDR3 in DNA: TGTGCTAGCAGGATTAGCGGGATGCCCTACAGTGAGCAGTTCTTC. This encodes CASRISGMPYSEQFF. V is TRBV6-1 and J is TRBJ2-1; 8 bases align to TRBD2. The germline V gene has CDR1 MNHNS and CDR2 SASEGT. The CDR3 contains 15 residues.

This clone was observed a handful of times. This chain links TRBV10-1 with TRBJ2-5; the D call may be TRBD1 or TRBD2 (5 bases each). Germline V CDR1 and CDR2: WNHNN, SYGVQD (reference sequence). This CDR3 comprises 15 residues. The V gene lost 0 bases and the J gene lost 3 bases, with 11 bases spanning the gap. CDR3 region: CASSESGVSEETQYF. The CDR3 DNA reads TGCGCCAGCAGTGAGTCGGGGGTAAGCGAAGAGACCCAGTACTTC.

In its sample, this clone was seen a few times. The J gene is TRBJ2-7, the V gene TRBV6-1; 10 bases match TRBD2. J gave up 2 bases and V 7 bases, and 5 bases lay outside the gene matches. This CDR3 spans 14 amino acids. In germline, CDR1 is MNHNS, CDR2 SASEGT. CDR3 nucleotide sequence: TGTGCCAGCAATAGAGCGGGAGGGCCCTACGAGCAGTACTTC. Amino acid sequence: CASNRAGGPYEQYF.

Sample share makes this clone medium-sized. This rearrangement joins TRBV5-6 to TRBJ2-1; 7 bases align to TRBD1. CDR1 is SGHDT and CDR2 is YYEEEE in the germline V gene. CDR3 length: 16 amino acids. Trimming removed 4 bases from V and 1 base from J; junction bases left unmatched: 8. The CDR3 DNA follows: TGTGCCAGCAGCCCGAGAGACAGGGAATCCTACAATGAGCAGTTCTTC. Protein: CASSPRDRESYNEQFF.

This clone was detected a few times. This rearrangement joins TRBV6-1 to TRBJ2-2; no firm D call. Germline CDR1 is MNHNS and CDR2 is SASEGT. V shed 6 bases and J shed 8 bases, with 10 bases lying between them. There are 12 residues in the CDR3. The CDR3 nucleotides read TGTGCCAGCAGCCAGTTGATGGGGGAGCTGTTTTTT. Protein sequence: CASSQLMGELFF.

This clone was seen a handful of times. V is TRBV27 and J is TRBJ1-5, with D possibly being TRBD1 (6 bases). Looked up from germline, CDR1 is MNHEY and CDR2 is SMNVEV (reference sequence). V lost 5 bases to trimming and J lost 1 base, with 12 bases between them. The CDR3 runs to 15 residues. CDR3 nucleotides: TGTGCCAGCAGTCCCAGACAGGCGAGCAATCAGCCCCAGCATTTT. Its translation: CASSPRQASNQPQHF.

This clone was detected only a few times. This chain joins TRBV6-2 or TRBV6-3 and TRBJ1-1, with no clear D. Per germline, CDR1 MNHEY and CDR2 SVGEGT. CDR3 length equals 13 residues. Trimming pared 8 bases from V and 0 bases from J, leaving 10 bases between. The CDR3 loop is CASSKIVNTEAFF. The DNA for the CDR3 is TGTGCCAGCTCTAAGATAGTGAACACTGAAGCTTTCTTT.

The chain joins TRBV20-1 to TRBJ1-2, with a tentative D call TRBD1 (5 bases). CDR1 is DFQATT, CDR2 SNEGSKA, per germline (reference sequence). The CDR3 contains 12 residues. Between the trimmed V and J ends, which lost 3 bases and 4 bases, there was a span of 9 bases. CDR3 amino acids: CSARVGGYGYTF. In DNA, the CDR3 is TGCAGTGCTAGGGTGGGGGGCTATGGCTACACCTTC.

This sequence joins TRBV20-1 and TRBJ1-2; no clear D. This CDR3 has 12 amino acids. The V gene's germline CDR1 is DFQATT and CDR2 SNEGSKA (reference sequence). Trimming shortened V by 3 bases and J by 8 bases, and 13 bases separated the two germline ends. The CDR3 region is CSARDPRSGYTF. The DNA for the CDR3 is TGCAGTGCTAGGGACCCTAGGAGCGGCTACACCTTC.

This clone is categorized as medium-sized. The rearrangement joins TRBV11-2 to TRBJ2-1; D perhaps matches TRBD2 (5 bases). Deletions cut 2 bases from V and 3 bases from J, with 8 bases between. Germline V gene sequence: CDR1 SGHAT, CDR2 FQNNGV. The CDR3 consists of 14 residues. The CDR3 here is CASSLMGDYNEQFF. The CDR3 nucleotides read TGTGCCAGCAGCTTAATGGGAGACTACAATGAGCAGTTCTTC. Based on the CDR3 plus reference TRBV11-2 and TRBJ2-1, the full variable domain is EAGVAQSPRYKIIEKRQSVAFWCNPISGHATLYWYQQILGQGPKLLIQFQNNGVVDDSQLPKDRFSAERLKGVDSTLKIQPAKLEDSAVYLCASSLMGDYNEQFFGPGTRLTVL.

In this sample, this clone is medium-sized. The rearrangement joins TRBV5-1 to TRBJ2-3; the D is unclear. The CDR3 extends over 12 amino acids. V lost 4 bases and J lost 2, with 5 bases in between. Germline CDR1 SGHRS, CDR2 YFSETQ. This chain's CDR3 is CASSPPTDTQYF. The CDR3 DNA reads TGCGCCAGCAGCCCCCCCACAGATACGCAGTATTTT.

Within the sample, this clone is medium-sized. This chain uses TRBV2 with TRBJ2-5, with D tentatively TRBD2 (6 bases). The CDR3 is 12 residues long. Germline V gene sequence: CDR1 SNHLY, CDR2 FYNNEI. Deletions cut 6 bases from V and 5 bases from J, with 10 bases between. CDR3 coding DNA: TGTGCCAGCAGGAGGGCGGGGGAGACCCAGTACTTC. It is translated as CASRRAGETQYF.

This clone is classed as medium-sized (0.01 to 0.1%). This chain links TRBV7-2 with TRBJ2-7; possibly TRBD2 for D (5 bases). V lost 1 base and J lost 0, with 10 bases in between. This CDR3 has 15 residues. The germline CDR1 and CDR2 sequences are SGHTA and FQGNSA. CDR3 sequence reads: CASSLGLGSSYEQYF. In nucleotides, the CDR3 is TGTGCCAGCAGCTTAGGACTGGGGAGCTCCTACGAGCAGTACTTC.

Many counts were recorded for this clone. This sequence may be a read error, since a much larger clone differs from it by one base. V is TRBV5-1 and J is TRBJ2-2; no definite D call. Per the germline V gene, CDR1 is SGHRS and CDR2 is YFSETQ. The CDR3 runs 17 residues. V dropped 0 bases and J dropped 7 bases, with 19 bases sitting between them. The CDR3 sequence is CASSLDPSSGWSGELFF. The CDR3 bases are TGCGCCAGCAGCTTGGACCCTTCCTCAGGTTGGAGCGGGGAGCTGTTTTTT.

As concerns this clone: A clone one base away is much larger, so this may be a read error. V is TRBV5-1 and J is TRBJ2-3; D remains unclear. This CDR3 region has 12 residues. Germline loops: CDR1 SGHRS, CDR2 YFSETQ. DNA for the CDR3: TGCGCCATCAGCCGAGACACAGATACGCAGTATTTT. The encoded protein is CAISRDTDTQYF. Looking up the rest from reference TRBV5-1 and TRBJ2-3 gives the full variable domain: KAGVTQTPRYLIKTRGQQVTLSCSPISGHRSVSWYQQTPGQGLQFLFEYFSETQRNKGNFPGRFSGRQFSNSRSEMNVSTLELGDSALYLCAISRDTDTQYFGPGTRLTVL.

Worth noting for this clone: No conserved phenylalanine or tryptophan is present at the end of the CDR3, so a read error is the likely explanation. The J gene is TRBJ2-7, the V gene TRBV18; maybe TRBD2 (5 bases). V lost 3 bases, J lost 6 bases, and 15 bases lay in between. Germline CDR1 is KGHSH and CDR2 is LQKENI. The CDR3 has 14 residues. In DNA form, the CDR3 reads TGTGCCAGCTCACCCTTCGAGGGTCCACGCGAGCAGTACGCC. This translates into CASSPFEGPREQYA.

The rearrangement uses TRBV3-1 and TRBJ2-2; D gene unclear. In germline, CDR1 is LGHDT, CDR2 YNNKEL (reference sequence). V was clipped by 5 bases and J by 3 bases, with 4 bases between them. CDR3 size: 12 residues. CDR3 sequence: CASSSDTGELFF. The DNA of the CDR3 is TGTGCCAGCAGCTCGGACACCGGGGAGCTGTTTTTT.